Below are 26 T cell receptor beta chains sequenced from a single sample in a study of T cells in Graves' hyperthyroidism and ophthalmopathy. Regions amplified from RNA transcripts were the TCR beta CDR3 regions. An initial round of RT-PCR targeting the TCR CDR3 relied on the HTBI primer set. In TCRdb, the multiplex PCR reads were re-called with MiXCR into one record per CDR3 protein. The data show 350,000 or so distinct CDR3 sequences, with 15% to 20% seen just once and about 14% held by the top ten. Material: blood. The source is a middle-aged woman with Graves' ophthalmopathy.

The table lists this clonotype with many counts. The genes are TRBV6-1 and TRBJ2-2; the D is unclear. Germline CDR1 and CDR2: MNHNS and SASEGT. V was pared by 4 bases and J by 4 bases, with 7 bases between. The CDR3 runs to 13 residues. The CDR3 is CASSVQLTGELFF. The DNA for the CDR3 is TGTGCCAGCAGTGTACAGCTCACCGGGGAGCTGTTTTTT.

This clonotype was recorded at least ten times. A much larger clone differs from this one at a single base, so this may be a read error. This CDR3 reads CASTETGSYGQYF. Here the CDR3 DNA reads TGTGCCAGCACCGAGACAGGGTCCTACGGGCAGTACTTC. The rearrangement uses TRBV28 and TRBJ2-7; 7 nucleotides line up with TRBD1. From germline, CDR1 is MDHEN and CDR2 SYDVKM. The CDR3 sequence is 13 residues long. The full variable domain, with the rest looked up from reference TRBV28 and TRBJ2-7, is DVKVTQSSRYLVKRTGEKVFLECVQDMDHENMFWYRQDPGLGLRLIYFSYDVKMKEKGDIPEGYSVSREKKERFSLILESASTNQTSMYLCASTETGSYGQYFGPGTRLTVT.

Only a few counts were recorded for this clonotype. An end of the junction differs from the germline gene, which may be a read error. This chain connects TRBV30 to TRBJ2-1; D may be TRBD1 (6 bases). The germline gives CDR1 GTSNPN, CDR2 SVGIG (reference sequence). This CDR3 region has 13 residues. CDR3 DNA: TGTGCCTGGAGTGTGGGGGCGGGCCCCGACGTGCTCTTC. It encodes CAWSVGAGPDVLF.

This clonotype occurred many times. V and J are TRBV20-1 and TRBJ1-5; D unresolved. CDR1 and CDR2 (germline): DFQATT, SNEGSKA (reference sequence). This CDR3 is 14 amino acids long. Trimming removed 1 base at V and 5 bases at J, with 12 bases between. The CDR3 DNA reads TGCAGTGCTAGAGCCCTTCTTGGGGATCAGCCCCAGCATTTT. Translating gives CSARALLGDQPQHF.

The rearrangement joins TRBV4-2 to TRBJ2-7; TRBD2 matches 9 bases. Germline V gene lookup returns CDR1 LGHNA and CDR2 YNFKEQ. CDR3 length: 15 residues. With 1 base clipped from V and 0 bases from J, the junction kept 1 base outside the gene matches. In nucleotides, the CDR3 is TGTGCCAGCAGCCAAGCTAGCGGGGCCTCCTACGAGCAGTACTTC. Residues: CASSQASGASYEQYF.

This clonotype was detected many times. CDR3 protein: CASSLAGGHEQYF. The CDR3 DNA reads as TGTGCCAGCAGTCTAGCGGGAGGGCACGAGCAGTACTTC. This chain connects TRBV25-1 to TRBJ2-7; 12 nucleotides align to TRBD2. Germline V gene lookup returns CDR1 MGHDK and CDR2 SYGVNS. Trimming took 5 bases from V and 5 from J; bases not matched to a gene: 1. The CDR3 spans 13 residues.

Ten or more counts support this clonotype. The chain couples TRBV28 to TRBJ1-5; 12 bases map to TRBD1. Germline assignment: CDR1 MDHEN and CDR2 SYDVKM. V was pared by 6 bases and J by 2 bases, with 11 bases of the junction left unmatched. The CDR3 extends over 18 amino acids. In nucleotides, the CDR3 is TGTGCCAGCAGCATCCGGGACAGGGGGCTTCGGGGCAATCAGCCCCAGCATTTT. It codes for CASSIRDRGLRGNQPQHF.

Ten or more counts support this clonotype. The chain combines TRBV28 with TRBJ1-1; no reliable D call. Germline V gene lookup returns CDR1 MDHEN and CDR2 SYDVKM. This CDR3 comprises 14 residues. V lost 3 bases and J lost 0, with 8 bases in between. The CDR3 protein is CASSFDNLNTEAFF. Written as DNA, the CDR3 is TGTGCCAGCAGTTTTGACAACCTGAACACTGAAGCTTTCTTT.

There are many counts of this clonotype. The chain is built from TRBV12-3 or TRBV12-4 and TRBJ1-6; possibly TRBD1 for D (6 bases). CDR3 length equals 15 residues. V was clipped by 5 bases and J by 6 bases, with 14 bases between them. CDR3 sequence reads: CASSPSVGGNSPLHF. CDR3 bases: TGTGCCAGCAGTCCCTCTGTAGGGGGTAATTCACCCCTCCACTTT.

At least ten counts were recorded for this clonotype. V is TRBV25-1 and J is TRBJ1-5; D might be TRBD1 (5 bases). From germline, CDR1 is MGHDK and CDR2 SYGVNS. This CDR3 contains 14 residues. Between the trimmed V and J ends, which lost 6 bases and 3 bases, there was a span of 12 bases. The CDR3 reads CASRGTGHNQPQHF. CDR3 nucleotides: TGTGCCAGCAGGGGTACAGGCCACAATCAGCCCCAGCATTTT.

This clonotype was detected ten times or more. V and J are TRBV12-3 or TRBV12-4 and TRBJ2-7; D possibly corresponds to TRBD1 (5 bases). This CDR3 contains 13 residues. Trimming removed 3 bases at V and 7 bases at J, with 13 bases between. The CDR3 DNA is TGTGCCAGCAGTTTGTTAGGGGCCTCGGAGCAGTACTTC. Its protein is CASSLLGASEQYF.

At least ten counts were recorded for this clonotype. J is TRBJ2-3 and V is TRBV6-5; 10 nucleotides line up with TRBD2. The CDR3 is made up of 16 amino acids. V trimming: 2 bases; J trimming: 5 bases; junction bases outside the gene matches: 7. Germline V gives CDR1 MNHEY, CDR2 SVGAGI. CDR3: CASSYGAGGSIDTQYF. The CDR3 nucleotides are TGTGCCAGCAGTTACGGAGCGGGAGGGTCAATAGATACGCAGTATTTT.

This sequence joins TRBV12-3 or TRBV12-4 and TRBJ1-2; possibly TRBD1 for D (6 bases). Trimming stripped 4 bases from V and 4 bases from J, with 13 bases between. This CDR3 comprises 14 residues. The CDR3 protein is CASSSQGTAYGYTF. The CDR3 DNA sequence: TGTGCCAGCAGTTCGCAGGGGACGGCCTATGGCTACACCTTC.

This clonotype was detected ten times or more. The CDR3 loop is CASSYIRGSQGVFGPSYEQYF. CDR3 coding DNA: TGTGCCAGCAGTTACATTCGAGGGAGTCAGGGGGTGTTTGGGCCCTCCTACGAGCAGTACTTC. V usage is TRBV6-2 or TRBV6-3 and J usage is TRBJ2-7, with TRBD1 identical over 7 bases. Looked up from germline, CDR1 is MNHEY and CDR2 is SVGEGT. This CDR3 contains 21 residues. V lost 2 bases and J lost 0; bases outside the gene matches: 22.

The V call is TRBV28, the J call TRBJ2-7; 7 bases agree with TRBD1. V shed 5 bases and J 1 base; nucleotides not matched to a gene: 5. From germline, CDR1 is MDHEN and CDR2 SYDVKM. This CDR3 is built from 14 residues. CDR3 in DNA: TGTGCCAGCAGTCGCGGACAGGCGTCCTACGAGCAGTACTTC. Translating it yields CASSRGQASYEQYF.

This clonotype was observed many times. The V call is TRBV4-3, the J call TRBJ2-7; D is possibly TRBD1 (6 bases). The CDR3 covers 17 residues. Trimming removed 4 bases from V and 0 bases from J, with 19 bases in between. Germline V gene sequence: CDR1 LGHNA, CDR2 YSLEER. The CDR3 DNA reads as TGCGCCAGCAGCCCCCAATTGAACAGGGCTACCTCCTACGAGCAGTACTTC. Encoded protein: CASSPQLNRATSYEQYF.

This clonotype was recorded many times. The rearrangement uses TRBV6-5 and TRBJ1-1; D perhaps matches TRBD1 (5 bases). The CDR3 is 12 amino acids. The V and J ends lost 6 bases and 6 bases respectively, with 11 bases between them. From germline, CDR1 is MNHEY and CDR2 SVGAGI. CDR3 in DNA: TGTGCCAGCAGGTCCGGAGGGGCTGAAGCTTTCTTT. The encoded protein is CASRSGGAEAFF.

J is TRBJ2-7 and V is TRBV7-2, with TRBD1 matching 7 bases. Trimming cost V 4 bases and J 2 bases; bases outside gene matches: 11. Germline V gene sequence: CDR1 SGHTA, CDR2 FQGNSA. The CDR3 extends over 16 amino acids. CDR3 amino acids: CASSSARQGTTYEQYF. The CDR3 DNA reads TGTGCCAGCAGCTCAGCCCGACAGGGCACTACCTACGAGCAGTACTTC. Looking up the rest from reference TRBV7-2 and TRBJ2-7 gives the full variable domain: GAGVSQSPSNKVTEKGKDVELRCDPISGHTALYWYRQSLGQGLEFLIYFQGNSAPDKSGLPSDRFSAERTGGSVSTLTIQRTQQEDSAVYLCASSSARQGTTYEQYFGPGTRLTVT.

This clonotype came up many times. The chain joins TRBV4-1 to TRBJ1-2; D may be TRBD1 (5 bases). There are 17 residues in the CDR3. Trimming took off 3 bases at V and 0 bases at J, with 17 bases between the two ends. The germline V gene has CDR1 MGHRA and CDR2 YSYEKL. The CDR3 nucleotides read TGCGCCAGCAGCCAGATAATAGGCCAGGGCCCTAACTATGGCTACACCTTC. Translation gives CASSQIIGQGPNYGYTF.

The table lists this clonotype with many counts. This chain connects TRBV6-1 to TRBJ1-1; no definite D call. V was clipped by 0 bases and J by 1 base, with 3 bases between them. The CDR3 extends over 13 amino acids. Per germline, CDR1 MNHNS and CDR2 SASEGT. The CDR3 reads CASSEAENTEAFF. CDR3 nucleotides: TGTGCCAGCAGTGAAGCCGAGAACACTGAAGCTTTCTTT.

With regard to this clonotype: Given a much more abundant clone one base away, this may be a read error. The chain carries TRBV19 and TRBJ2-5; a weak D match, TRBD2 (6 bases). With 3 bases removed from V and 11 bases from J, the gap between germline ends came to 19 bases. This CDR3 has 14 amino acids. The germline V gene has CDR1 LNHDA and CDR2 SQIVND (reference sequence). CDR3 coding DNA: TGTGCCAGTAGTATCTCGTCGGGGAGGCTTTTACAGTACTTC. Amino acid sequence: CASSISSGRLLQYF.

This clonotype was recorded many times. This chain connects TRBV11-2 to TRBJ2-7; 9 bases agree with TRBD1. The CDR3 consists of 15 residues. CDR1 is SGHAT and CDR2 is FQNNGV in the germline V gene. The trim removed 1 base at V and 5 bases at J, leaving 6 bases unmatched. The CDR3 sequence is CASSLVYRGHHEQYF. The CDR3 nucleotides read TGTGCCAGCAGCTTAGTGTACAGGGGGCACCACGAGCAGTACTTC.

This clonotype was found many times. This chain links TRBV12-3 or TRBV12-4 with TRBJ1-1, with D possibly TRBD1 on 5 matching bases. The length of the CDR3 is 14 residues. With 5 bases removed from V and 7 bases from J, the gap between germline ends came to 17 bases. CDR3 coding DNA: TGTGCCAGCAGTAGGGGCATCGGACCGAATGAAGCTTTCTTT. It codes for CASSRGIGPNEAFF.

The V gene is TRBV11-2, the J gene TRBJ2-5, with a weak D call TRBD1 (5 bases). The CDR3 covers 15 residues. V shed 5 bases and J shed 8 bases, with 21 bases lying between them. Per germline, CDR1 SGHAT and CDR2 FQNNGV. CDR3 bases: TGTGCCAGCAGCCAGACCCACTCAGGGTCAGCCACCCAGTACTTC. As protein: CASSQTHSGSATQYF.

This clonotype was counted at least ten times. The chain combines TRBV6-5 with TRBJ2-5, with D uncertain. The CDR3 contains 14 residues. V was cut by 6 bases and J by 1 base, with 12 bases left in between. The V gene's germline CDR1 is MNHEY and CDR2 SVGAGI. CDR3 residues: CASSPSMGQETQYF. The CDR3 DNA reads as TGTGCCAGCAGCCCCTCAATGGGCCAAGAGACCCAGTACTTC.

This chain connects TRBV7-3 to TRBJ1-1; weak D call: TRBD1 (5 bases). The CDR3 length is 13 residues. Germline CDR1 SGHTA, CDR2 FQGTGA. Trimming stripped 3 bases from V and 7 bases from J, with 12 bases between. This CDR3 is CASSFRGAGEAFF. For the CDR3, the DNA is TGTGCCAGCAGCTTCCGAGGGGCGGGTGAAGCTTTCTTT. Using reference TRBV7-3 and TRBJ1-1 for the parts outside the CDR3, the full variable domain is GAGVSQTPSNKVTEKGKYVELRCDPISGHTALYWYRQSLGQGPEFLIYFQGTGAADDSGLPNDRFFAVRPEGSVSTLKIQRTERGDSAVYLCASSFRGAGEAFFGQGTRLTVV.